The clone carrying this TCR beta chain was detected ten times or more. What it binds is not known. The CDR3 goes on 3 residues after the read ends, and that part is filled in from the germline J gene. For at least one year, all CVID subjects received replacement immunoglobulin. Blood samples were heparinized, 5 to 8 ml per donor. This sample was taken from a study of T cell clonality in common variable immunodeficiency. Trimming took off 6 bases at V and 1 base at J, with 10 bases between the two ends. CDR1 is SGHDN and CDR2 is FVKESK in the germline V gene. CDR3 size: 13 residues. The method was immunoSEQ multiplex PCR; TCRdb's version includes in-frame clones alone and lacks a portion of them. This sample carries tens of thousands of clones, none of them present only once. Regarding the study as a whole: Compared with healthy controls, CVID subjects showed increased TCRbeta clonality, mostly in about a third. In common variable immunodeficiency, TCR beta chains reportedly carried fewer deletions and N-nucleotide insertions. Compared with controls, CVID subjects had fewer shared TCRbeta clones.

Sample: peripheral blood mononuclear cells. The chain has TRBV14 and TRBJ2-7; the D is unclear. The receptor was derived from a human donor with common variable immunodeficiency. The CDR3 region is CASSWRQSYEQYF. CDR3 bases read: TGTGCCAGCAGTTGGAGACAATCCTACGAG.